This T cell receptor (beta chain) was retrieved from a study of patients with pleural tuberculosis. In germline, CDR1 is SQVTM, CDR2 ANQGSEA. The CDR3 is 11 residues long. V gave up 6 bases and J gave up 4 bases, with 6 bases separating them. TCRdb redid the calling of the reads with MiXCR, one entry per CDR3 protein. The sample holds roughly 27,000 distinct CDR3 sequences; 15% to 20% are singletons and the top ten take 3.5%. The sample was peripheral blood. The chain couples TRBV29-1 to TRBJ1-4; a weak D match, TRBD1 (5 bases). The receptor comes from a human donor with pleural tuberculosis. The CDR3 is CSVTDNEKLFF. The CDR3 DNA follows: TGCAGCGTGACAGATAATGAAAAACTGTTTTTT.